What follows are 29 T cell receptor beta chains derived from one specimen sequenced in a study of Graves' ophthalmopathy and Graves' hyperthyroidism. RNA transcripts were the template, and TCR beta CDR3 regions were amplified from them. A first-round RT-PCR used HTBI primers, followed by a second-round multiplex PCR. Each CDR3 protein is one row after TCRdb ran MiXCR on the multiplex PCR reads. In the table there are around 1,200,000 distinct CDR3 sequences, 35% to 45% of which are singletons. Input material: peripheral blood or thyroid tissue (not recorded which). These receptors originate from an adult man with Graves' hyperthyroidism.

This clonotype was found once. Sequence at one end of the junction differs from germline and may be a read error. The CDR3, as DNA: TGTGCCAGCAGCGGACGACAGGGGCTTGGCTATGGCTACACCTTC. Translation: CASSGRQGLGYGYTF. V and J are TRBV5-1 and TRBJ1-2; 8 bases are a match to TRBD1. The CDR3 contains 15 residues. Germline V lookup: CDR1 SGHRS, CDR2 YFSETQ.

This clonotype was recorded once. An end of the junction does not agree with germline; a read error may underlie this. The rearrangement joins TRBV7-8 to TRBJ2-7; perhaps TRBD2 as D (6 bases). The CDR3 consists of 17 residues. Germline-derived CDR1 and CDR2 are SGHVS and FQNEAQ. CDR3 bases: TGCGCCAGCAGCCAAGATACTACGACTAGGGCTACCTACGAGCAGTACTTC. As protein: CASSQDTTTRATYEQYF.

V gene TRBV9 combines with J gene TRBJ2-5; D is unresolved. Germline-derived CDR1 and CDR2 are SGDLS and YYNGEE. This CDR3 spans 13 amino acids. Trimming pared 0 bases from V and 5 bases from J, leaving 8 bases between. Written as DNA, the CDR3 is TGTGCCAGCAGCGTAGTCCCCGGGGAGACCCAGTACTTC. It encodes CASSVVPGETQYF. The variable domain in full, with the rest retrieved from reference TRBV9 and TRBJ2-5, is DSGVTQTPKHLITATGQRVTLRCSPRSGDLSVYWYQQSLDQGLQFLIQYYNGEERAKGNILERFSAQQFPDLHSELNLSSLELGDSALYFCASSVVPGETQYFGPGTRLLVL.

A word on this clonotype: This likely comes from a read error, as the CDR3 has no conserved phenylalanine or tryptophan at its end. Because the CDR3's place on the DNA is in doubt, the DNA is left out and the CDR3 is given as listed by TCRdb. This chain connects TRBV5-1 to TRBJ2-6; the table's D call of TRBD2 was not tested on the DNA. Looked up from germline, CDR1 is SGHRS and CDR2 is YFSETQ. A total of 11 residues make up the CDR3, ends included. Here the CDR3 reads CASSFSGLAKT.

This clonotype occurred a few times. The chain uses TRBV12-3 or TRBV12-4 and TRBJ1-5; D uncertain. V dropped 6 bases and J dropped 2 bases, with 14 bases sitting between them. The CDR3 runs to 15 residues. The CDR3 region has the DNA TGTGCCAGCAGCCACGCCGACACGGGCAATCAGCCCCAGCATTTT. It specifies CASSHADTGNQPQHF.

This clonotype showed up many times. In DNA, the CDR3 is TGTGCCAGCAGGATACAGGTTTCTGGGGCCAACGTCCTGACTTTC. Its translation is CASRIQVSGANVLTF. The rearrangement links TRBV7-9 to TRBJ2-6; a weak D match, TRBD1 (5 bases). CDR3 length equals 15 residues. The V gene's germline CDR1 is SEHNR and CDR2 FQNEAQ (reference sequence). The V end was cut by 6 bases, the J end by 1 base, with 10 bases between.

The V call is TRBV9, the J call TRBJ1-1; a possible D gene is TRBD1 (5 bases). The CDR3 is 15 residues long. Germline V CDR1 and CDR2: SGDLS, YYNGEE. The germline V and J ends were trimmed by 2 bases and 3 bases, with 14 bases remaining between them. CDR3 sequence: CASSVGAFGDTEAFF. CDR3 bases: TGTGCCAGCAGCGTCGGGGCCTTCGGGGACACTGAAGCTTTCTTT.

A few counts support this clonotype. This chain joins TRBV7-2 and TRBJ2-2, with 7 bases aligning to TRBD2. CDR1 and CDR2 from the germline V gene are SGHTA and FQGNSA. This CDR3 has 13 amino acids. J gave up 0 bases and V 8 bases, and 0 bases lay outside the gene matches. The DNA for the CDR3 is TGTGCCAGCGGGGGGGCGAACACCGGGGAGCTGTTTTTT. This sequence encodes CASGGANTGELFF.

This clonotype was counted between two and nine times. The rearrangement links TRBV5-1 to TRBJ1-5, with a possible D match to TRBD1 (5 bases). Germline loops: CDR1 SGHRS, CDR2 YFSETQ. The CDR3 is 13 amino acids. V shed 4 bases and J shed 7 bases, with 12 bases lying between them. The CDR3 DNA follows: TGCGCCAGCAGCACCTGGGACCTCCAGCCCCAGCATTTT. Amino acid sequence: CASSTWDLQPQHF.

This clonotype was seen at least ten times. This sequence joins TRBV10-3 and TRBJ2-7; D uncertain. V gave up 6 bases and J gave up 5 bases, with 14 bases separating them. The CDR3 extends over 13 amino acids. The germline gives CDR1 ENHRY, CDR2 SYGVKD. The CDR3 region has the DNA TGTGCCATCAGGAAGGCTAGTGGCGACGAGCAGTACTTC. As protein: CAIRKASGDEQYF.

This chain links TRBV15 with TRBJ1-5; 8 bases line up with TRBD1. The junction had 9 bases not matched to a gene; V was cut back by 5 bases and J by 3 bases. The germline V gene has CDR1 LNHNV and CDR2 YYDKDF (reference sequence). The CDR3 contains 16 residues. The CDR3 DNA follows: TGTGCCACCAGCGACCCGGGACAGGAAATCAATCAGCCCCAGCATTTT. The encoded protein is CATSDPGQEINQPQHF.

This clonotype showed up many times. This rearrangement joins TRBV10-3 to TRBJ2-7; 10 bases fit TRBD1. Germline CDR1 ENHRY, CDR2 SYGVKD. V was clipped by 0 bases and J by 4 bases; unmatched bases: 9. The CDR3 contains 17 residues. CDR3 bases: TGTGCCATCAGTGAGTCATCGGGACAGGGGCTAGGTTACGAGCAGTACTTC. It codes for CAISESSGQGLGYEQYF.

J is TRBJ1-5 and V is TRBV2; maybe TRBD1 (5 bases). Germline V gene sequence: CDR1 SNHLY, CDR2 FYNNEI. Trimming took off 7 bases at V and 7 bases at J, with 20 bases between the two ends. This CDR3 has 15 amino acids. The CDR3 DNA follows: TGTGCCAGCACGGGACGGCAGGGCGTCGTCCAGCCCCAGCATTTT. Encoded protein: CASTGRQGVVQPQHF.

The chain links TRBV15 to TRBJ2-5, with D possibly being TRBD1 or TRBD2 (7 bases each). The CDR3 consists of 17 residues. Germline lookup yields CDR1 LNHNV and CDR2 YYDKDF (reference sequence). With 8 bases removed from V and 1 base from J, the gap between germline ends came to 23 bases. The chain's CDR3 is CATGQDRAGDPQETQYF. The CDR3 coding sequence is TGTGCCACCGGCCAAGACAGGGCGGGAGATCCCCAAGAGACCCAGTACTTC.

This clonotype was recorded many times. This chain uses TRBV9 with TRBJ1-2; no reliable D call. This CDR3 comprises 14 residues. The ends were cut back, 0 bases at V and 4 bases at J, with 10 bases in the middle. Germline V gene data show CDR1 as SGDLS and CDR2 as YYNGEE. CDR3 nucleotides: TGTGCCAGCAGCGTAGGAGGGCAGAGCTATGGCTACACCTTC. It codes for CASSVGGQSYGYTF.

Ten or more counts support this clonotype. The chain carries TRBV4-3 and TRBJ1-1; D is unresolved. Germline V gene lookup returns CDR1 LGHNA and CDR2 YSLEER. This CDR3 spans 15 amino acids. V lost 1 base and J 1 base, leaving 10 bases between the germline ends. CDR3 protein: CASSQGDAQNTEAFF. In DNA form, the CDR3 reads TGCGCCAGCAGCCAAGGTGACGCGCAGAACACTGAAGCTTTCTTT.

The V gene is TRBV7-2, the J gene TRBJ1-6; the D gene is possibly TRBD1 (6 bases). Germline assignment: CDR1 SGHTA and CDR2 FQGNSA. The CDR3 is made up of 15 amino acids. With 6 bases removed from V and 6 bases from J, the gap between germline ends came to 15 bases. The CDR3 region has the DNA TGTGCCAGCAGGTTGGGGGCTCTTAGTAATTCACCCCTCCACTTT. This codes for CASRLGALSNSPLHF.

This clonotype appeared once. Here the CDR3 DNA reads TGTGCCAGCAGACCGACAGGGCGGATAAACTATGGCTACACCTTC. It translates to CASRPTGRINYGYTF. The rearrangement uses TRBV7-8 and TRBJ1-2, with 7 bases that match TRBD1. V lost 6 bases and J lost 2; bases outside the gene matches: 9. Germline CDR1 SGHVS, CDR2 FQNEAQ. CDR3 length equals 15 residues.

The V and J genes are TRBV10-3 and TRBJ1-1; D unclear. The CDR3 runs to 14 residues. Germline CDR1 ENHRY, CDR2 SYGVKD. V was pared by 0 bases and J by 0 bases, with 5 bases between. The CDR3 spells CAISESAVNTEAFF. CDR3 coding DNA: TGTGCCATCAGTGAGTCGGCAGTGAACACTGAAGCTTTCTTT.

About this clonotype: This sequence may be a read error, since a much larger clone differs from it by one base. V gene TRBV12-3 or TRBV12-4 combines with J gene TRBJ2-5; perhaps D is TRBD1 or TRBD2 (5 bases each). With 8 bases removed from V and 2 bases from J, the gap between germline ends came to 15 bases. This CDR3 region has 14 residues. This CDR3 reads CASGPAEGQETQYF. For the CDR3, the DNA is TGTGCCAGCGGTCCCGCTGAGGGGCAAGAGACCCAGTACTTC.

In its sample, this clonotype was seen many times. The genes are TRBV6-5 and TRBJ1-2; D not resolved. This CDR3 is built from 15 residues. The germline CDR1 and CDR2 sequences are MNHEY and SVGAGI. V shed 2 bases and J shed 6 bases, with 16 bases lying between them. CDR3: CASSYGQRIMDGYTF. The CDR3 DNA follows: TGTGCCAGCAGTTACGGGCAAAGGATAATGGATGGCTACACCTTC.

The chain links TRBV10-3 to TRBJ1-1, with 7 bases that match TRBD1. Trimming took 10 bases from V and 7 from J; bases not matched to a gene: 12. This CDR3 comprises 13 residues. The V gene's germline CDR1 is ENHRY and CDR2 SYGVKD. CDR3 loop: CASRSTGDIEAFF. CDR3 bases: TGTGCCAGCAGAAGCACAGGGGATATTGAAGCTTTCTTT.

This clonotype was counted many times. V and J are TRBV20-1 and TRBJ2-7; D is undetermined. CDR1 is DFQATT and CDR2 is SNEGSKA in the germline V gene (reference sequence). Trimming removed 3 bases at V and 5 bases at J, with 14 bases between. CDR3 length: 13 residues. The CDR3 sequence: CSASVTRLDEQYF. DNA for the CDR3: TGCAGTGCTAGTGTGACCCGACTGGACGAGCAGTACTTC.

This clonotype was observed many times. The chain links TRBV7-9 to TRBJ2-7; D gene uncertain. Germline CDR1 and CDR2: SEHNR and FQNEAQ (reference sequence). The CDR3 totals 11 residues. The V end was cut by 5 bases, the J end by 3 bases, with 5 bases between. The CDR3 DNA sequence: TGTGCCAGCAGCCCAGACTACGAGCAGTACTTC. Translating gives CASSPDYEQYF.

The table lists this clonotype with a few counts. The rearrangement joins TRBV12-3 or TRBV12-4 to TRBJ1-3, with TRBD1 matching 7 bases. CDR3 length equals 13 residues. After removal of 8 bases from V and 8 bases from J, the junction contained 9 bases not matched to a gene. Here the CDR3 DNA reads TGTGCCAGCGGGGCTACAGGGGCAGACACCATATATTTT. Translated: CASGATGADTIYF.

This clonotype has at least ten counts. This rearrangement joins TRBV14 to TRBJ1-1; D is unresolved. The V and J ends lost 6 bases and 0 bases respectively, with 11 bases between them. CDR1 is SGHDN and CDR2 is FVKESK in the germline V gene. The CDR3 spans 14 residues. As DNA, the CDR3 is TGTGCCAGCAGTTCGCCCGTTTTGAACACTGAAGCTTTCTTT. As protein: CASSSPVLNTEAFF.

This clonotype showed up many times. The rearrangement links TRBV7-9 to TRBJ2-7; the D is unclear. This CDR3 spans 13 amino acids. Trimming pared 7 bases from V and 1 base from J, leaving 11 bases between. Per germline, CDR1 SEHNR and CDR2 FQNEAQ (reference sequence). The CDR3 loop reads CASNYTGSYEQYF. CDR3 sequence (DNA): TGTGCCAGCAACTACACGGGTTCCTACGAGCAGTACTTC.

The CDR3 sequence: CASSQKSSGRSYEQYF. The CDR3 DNA reads as TGTGCCAGCAGCCAAAAGTCTAGCGGGAGGTCCTACGAGCAGTACTTC. The chain links TRBV6-9 to TRBJ2-7; 11 positions agree with TRBD2. The CDR3 is 16 residues long. Trimming cost V 6 bases and J 1 base; bases outside gene matches: 8. Germline V lookup: CDR1 MNHGY, CDR2 SVAAGI.

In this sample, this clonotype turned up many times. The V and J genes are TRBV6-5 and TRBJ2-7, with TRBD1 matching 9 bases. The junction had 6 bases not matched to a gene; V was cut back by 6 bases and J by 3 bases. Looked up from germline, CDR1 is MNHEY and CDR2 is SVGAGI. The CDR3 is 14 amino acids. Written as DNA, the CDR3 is TGTGCCAGCAGCACAGGGGGCGTTCACTACGAGCAGTACTTC. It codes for CASSTGGVHYEQYF.